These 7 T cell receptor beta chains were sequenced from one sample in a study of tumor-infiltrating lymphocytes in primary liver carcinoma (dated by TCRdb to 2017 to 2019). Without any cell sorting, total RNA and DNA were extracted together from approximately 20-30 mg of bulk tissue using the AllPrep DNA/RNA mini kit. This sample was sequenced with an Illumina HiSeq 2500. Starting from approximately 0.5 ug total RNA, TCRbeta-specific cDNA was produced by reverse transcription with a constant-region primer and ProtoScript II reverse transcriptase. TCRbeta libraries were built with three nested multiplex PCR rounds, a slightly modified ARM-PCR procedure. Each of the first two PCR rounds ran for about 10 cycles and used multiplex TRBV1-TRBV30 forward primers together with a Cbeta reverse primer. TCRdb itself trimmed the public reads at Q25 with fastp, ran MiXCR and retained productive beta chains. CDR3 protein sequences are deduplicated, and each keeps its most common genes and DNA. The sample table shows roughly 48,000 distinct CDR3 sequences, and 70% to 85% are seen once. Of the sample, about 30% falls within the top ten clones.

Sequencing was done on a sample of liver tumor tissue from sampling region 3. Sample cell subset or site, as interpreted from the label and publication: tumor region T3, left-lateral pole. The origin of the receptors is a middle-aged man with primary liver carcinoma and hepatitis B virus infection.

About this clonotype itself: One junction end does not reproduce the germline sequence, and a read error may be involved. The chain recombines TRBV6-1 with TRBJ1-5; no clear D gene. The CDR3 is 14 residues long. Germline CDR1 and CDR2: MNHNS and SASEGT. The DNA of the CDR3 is TGTGCCAGTAGTGTGGAGGCTGGTGTTGAACTCCAGCATTTT. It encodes CASSVEAGVELQHF.

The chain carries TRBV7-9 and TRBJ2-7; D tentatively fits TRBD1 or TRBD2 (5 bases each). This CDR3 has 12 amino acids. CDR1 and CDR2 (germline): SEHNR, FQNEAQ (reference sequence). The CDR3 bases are TGTAGCAGCAGCTTGTGGGGGTACGAGCAGTACTTC. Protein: CSSSLWGYEQYF.

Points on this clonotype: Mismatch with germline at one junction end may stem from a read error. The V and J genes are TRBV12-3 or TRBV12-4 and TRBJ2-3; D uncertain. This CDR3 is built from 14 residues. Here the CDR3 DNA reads TGTGCCAGTAAAAAGGTTCTGAGCACAGATACGCATTATTTT. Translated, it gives CASKKVLSTDTHYF.

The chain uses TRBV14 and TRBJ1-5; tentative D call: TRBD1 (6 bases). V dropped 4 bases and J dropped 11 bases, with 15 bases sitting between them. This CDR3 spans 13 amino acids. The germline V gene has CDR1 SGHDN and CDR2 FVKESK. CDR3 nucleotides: TGTGCCAGCAGCCGAGAAGGGGGGACGTCCCAGCATTTT. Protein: CASSREGGTSQHF. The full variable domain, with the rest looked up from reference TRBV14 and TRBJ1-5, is EAGVTQFPSHSVIEKGQTVTLRCDPISGHDNLYWYRRVMGKEIKFLLHFVKESKQDESGMPNNRFLAERTGGTYSTLKVQPAELEDSGVYFCASSREGGTSQHFGDGTRLSIL.

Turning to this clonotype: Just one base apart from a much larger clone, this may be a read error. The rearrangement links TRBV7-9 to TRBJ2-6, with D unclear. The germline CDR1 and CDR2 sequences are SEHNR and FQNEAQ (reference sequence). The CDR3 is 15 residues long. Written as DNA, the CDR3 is TGTGCCACCAGCTTAGCCGTCTCTGGGGCCAACGTCCTGACTTTC. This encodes CATSLAVSGANVLTF.

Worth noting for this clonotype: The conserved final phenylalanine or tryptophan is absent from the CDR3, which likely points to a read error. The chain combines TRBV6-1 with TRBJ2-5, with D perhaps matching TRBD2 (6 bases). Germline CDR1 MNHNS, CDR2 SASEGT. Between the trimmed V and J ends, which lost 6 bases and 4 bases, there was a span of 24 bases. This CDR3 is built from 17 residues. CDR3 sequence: CASSASTGVNRRETQYL. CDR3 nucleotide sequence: TGTGCCAGCAGCGCTAGCACGGGGGTAAACCGCCGAGAGACCCAGTACCTC.

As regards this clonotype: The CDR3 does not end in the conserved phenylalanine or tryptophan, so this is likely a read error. CDR3 coding DNA: TGTGCCAGCAGTCCCCCCGGCAGGGAGGACTATGGCTACACCTTA. It is translated as CASSPPGREDYGYTL. The chain employs TRBV6-6 and TRBJ1-2; D perhaps matches TRBD1 (5 bases). V was shortened by 5 bases and J by 3 bases, with 16 bases between the two germline ends. The germline CDR1 and CDR2 sequences are MNHNY and SVGAGI (reference sequence). This CDR3 region has 15 residues.